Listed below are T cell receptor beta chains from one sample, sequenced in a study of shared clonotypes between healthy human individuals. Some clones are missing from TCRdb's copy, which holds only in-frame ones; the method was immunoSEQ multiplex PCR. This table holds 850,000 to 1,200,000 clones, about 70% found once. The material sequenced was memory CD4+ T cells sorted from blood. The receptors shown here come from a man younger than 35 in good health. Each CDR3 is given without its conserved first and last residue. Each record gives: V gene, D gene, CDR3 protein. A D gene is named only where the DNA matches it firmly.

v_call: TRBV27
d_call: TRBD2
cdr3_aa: ASSLAPGLGDTDTQY

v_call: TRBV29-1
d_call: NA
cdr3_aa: SVGGGFKNIQY

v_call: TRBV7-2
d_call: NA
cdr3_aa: ASSLFSTGTEAF

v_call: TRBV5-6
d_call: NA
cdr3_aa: ASIRTGGAVYEQY

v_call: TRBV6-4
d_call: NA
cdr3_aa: ASPPWEPLGTDTQY

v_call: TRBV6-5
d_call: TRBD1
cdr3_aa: ASKQTGHPYEQY

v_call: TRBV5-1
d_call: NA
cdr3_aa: ASSNDRWDEQY

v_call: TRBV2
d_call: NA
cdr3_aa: ASSVGEGGEQY

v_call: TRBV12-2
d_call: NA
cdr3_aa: ASRLDSPGPTGELF

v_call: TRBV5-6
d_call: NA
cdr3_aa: ASSQDYGTANNEQF

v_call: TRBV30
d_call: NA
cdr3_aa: ARRVNIYNEQF

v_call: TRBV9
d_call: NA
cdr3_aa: ASSVGGALVGNEQF

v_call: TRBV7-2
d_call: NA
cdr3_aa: ASSFDGSNTEAF

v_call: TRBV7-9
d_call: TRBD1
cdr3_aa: ASSKDRVDQPQH

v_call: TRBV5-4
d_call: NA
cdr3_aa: ASSQWGEKLF

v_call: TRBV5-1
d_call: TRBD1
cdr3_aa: ASSTGQGVNTEAF

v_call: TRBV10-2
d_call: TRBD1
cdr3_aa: ASNNPGQAVPGELF

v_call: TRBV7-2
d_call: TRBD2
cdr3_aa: ASSLAGREVGELF

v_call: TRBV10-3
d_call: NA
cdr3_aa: AIRRGGSSYEQY

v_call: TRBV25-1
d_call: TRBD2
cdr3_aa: ASSSSGTRINEQF

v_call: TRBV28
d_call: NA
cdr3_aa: ASSRYQVNTEAF

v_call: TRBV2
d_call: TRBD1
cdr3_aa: ASSEETGRVGDEQY

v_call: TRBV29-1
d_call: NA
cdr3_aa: SVAGADNEQF

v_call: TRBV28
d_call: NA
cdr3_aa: ASSLISNQPQH

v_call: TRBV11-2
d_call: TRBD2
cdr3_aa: ASSLQGGAGELF

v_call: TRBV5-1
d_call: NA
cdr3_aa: ASSLGSGRSPLH

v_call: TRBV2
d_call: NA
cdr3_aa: ASNRQMGEQY

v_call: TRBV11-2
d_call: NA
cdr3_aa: ASSETWGSYNEQF

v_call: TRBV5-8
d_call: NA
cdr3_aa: ASSSSQGRLMNTEAF

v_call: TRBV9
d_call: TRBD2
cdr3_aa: ASSGAGGTSYEQY

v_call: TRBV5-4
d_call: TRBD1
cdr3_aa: ASSFDRVIGYT

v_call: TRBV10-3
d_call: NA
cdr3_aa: AIRLADTNTGELF

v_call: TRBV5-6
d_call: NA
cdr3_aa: ASSLIGQPYGYT

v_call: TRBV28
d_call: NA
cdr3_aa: ASSLVPDLGGTEAF

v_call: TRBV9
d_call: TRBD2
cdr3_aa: ASSDSGRAHNEQF

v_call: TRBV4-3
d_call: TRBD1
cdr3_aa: ASSPAGQGWDEQY

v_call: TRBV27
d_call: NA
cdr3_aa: ASSFLGEVTEAF

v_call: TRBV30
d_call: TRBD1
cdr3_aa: AWSRGQGNNQPQH

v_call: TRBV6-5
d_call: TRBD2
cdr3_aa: ASSDSGSLYEQY

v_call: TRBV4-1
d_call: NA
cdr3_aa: ASSQDAKRNGELF

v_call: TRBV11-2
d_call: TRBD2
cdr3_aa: ASSSGAASGQETQY

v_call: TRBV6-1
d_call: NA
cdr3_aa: ASNPTGYEQY

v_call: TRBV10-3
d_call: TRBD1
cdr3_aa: AISGGPDTGGYGYT

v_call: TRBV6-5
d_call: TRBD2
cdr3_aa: ASFGLAGGLYEQY

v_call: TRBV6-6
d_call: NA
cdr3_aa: ASRGRGDGTEAF

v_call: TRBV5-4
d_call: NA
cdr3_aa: ASSTTDTQY

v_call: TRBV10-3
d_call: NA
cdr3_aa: AIMASLTDTQY

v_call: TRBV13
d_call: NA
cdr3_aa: ASSLGLNQPQH

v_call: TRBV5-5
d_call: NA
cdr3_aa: ASSLNSGSNQPQH